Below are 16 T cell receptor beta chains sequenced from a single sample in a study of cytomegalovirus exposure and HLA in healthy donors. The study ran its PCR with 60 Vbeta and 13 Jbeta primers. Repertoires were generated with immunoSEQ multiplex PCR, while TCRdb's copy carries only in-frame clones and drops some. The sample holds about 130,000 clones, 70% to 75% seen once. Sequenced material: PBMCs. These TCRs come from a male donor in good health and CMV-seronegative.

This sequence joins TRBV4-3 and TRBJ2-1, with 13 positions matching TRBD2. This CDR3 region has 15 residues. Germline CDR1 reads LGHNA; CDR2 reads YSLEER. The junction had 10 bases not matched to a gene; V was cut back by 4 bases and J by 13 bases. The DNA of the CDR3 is TGCGCCAGCAGCCTAAGACTAGCGGGGGGATTTGAACAGTTCTTC. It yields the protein CASSLRLAGGFEQFF.

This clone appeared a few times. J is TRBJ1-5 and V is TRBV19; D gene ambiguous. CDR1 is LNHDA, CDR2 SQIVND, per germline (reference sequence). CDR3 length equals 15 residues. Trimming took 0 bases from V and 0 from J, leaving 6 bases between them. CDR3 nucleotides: TGTGCCAGTAGTATAGACGGCGGTAGCAATCAGCCCCAGCATTTT. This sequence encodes CASSIDGGSNQPQHF.

This chain's CDR3 is CAWGDWTSNEQFF. In DNA form, the CDR3 reads TGTGCCTGGGGGGATTGGACAAGCAATGAGCAGTTCTTC. The rearrangement links TRBV30 to TRBJ2-1; a weak D match, TRBD1 (5 bases). CDR1 is GTSNPN, CDR2 SVGIG, per germline (reference sequence). CDR3 length: 13 amino acids. Trimming shortened V by 5 bases and J by 6 bases, and 14 bases separated the two germline ends.

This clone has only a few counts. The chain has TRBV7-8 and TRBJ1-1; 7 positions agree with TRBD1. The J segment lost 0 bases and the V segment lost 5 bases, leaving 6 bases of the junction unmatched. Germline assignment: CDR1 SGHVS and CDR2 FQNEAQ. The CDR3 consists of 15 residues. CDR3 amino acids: CASSKTTGLNTEAFF. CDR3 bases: TGTGCCAGCAGCAAAACGACAGGGCTGAACACTGAAGCTTTCTTT.

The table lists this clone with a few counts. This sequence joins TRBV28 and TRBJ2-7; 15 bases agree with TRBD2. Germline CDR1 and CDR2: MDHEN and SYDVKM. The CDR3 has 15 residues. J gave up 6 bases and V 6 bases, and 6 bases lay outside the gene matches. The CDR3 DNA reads TGTGCCAGCAGCCCTGCGGGACTAGCGGGAGGCGAGCAGTACTTC. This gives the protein CASSPAGLAGGEQYF.

Here the CDR3 DNA reads TGTGCCAGCAGCTCCCTAAGCGGGAGAGGCGAGACCCAGTACTTC. Its protein is CASSSLSGRGETQYF. The chain carries TRBV9 and TRBJ2-5; 8 nucleotides match TRBD2. The CDR3 extends over 15 amino acids. V shed 4 bases and J 5 bases; nucleotides not matched to a gene: 10. CDR1 and CDR2 (germline): SGDLS, YYNGEE.

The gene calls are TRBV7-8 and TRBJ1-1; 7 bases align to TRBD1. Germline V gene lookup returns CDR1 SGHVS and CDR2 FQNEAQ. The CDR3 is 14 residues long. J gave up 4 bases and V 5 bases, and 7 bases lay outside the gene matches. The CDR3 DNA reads TGTGCCAGCAGCCCCCGGGACAGTGGCACTGAAGCTTTCTTT. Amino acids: CASSPRDSGTEAFF. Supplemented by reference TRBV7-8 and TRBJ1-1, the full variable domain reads GAGVSQSPRYKVAKRGQDVALRCDPISGHVSLFWYQQALGQGPEFLTYFQNEAQLDKSGLPSDRFFAERPEGSVSTLKIQRTQQEDSAVYLCASSPRDSGTEAFFGQGTRLTVV.

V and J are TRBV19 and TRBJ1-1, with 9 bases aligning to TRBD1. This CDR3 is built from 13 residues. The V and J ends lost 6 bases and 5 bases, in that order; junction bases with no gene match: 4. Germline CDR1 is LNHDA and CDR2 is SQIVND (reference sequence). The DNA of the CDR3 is TGTGCCAGTAGAAATGGACAGGGGACTGAAGCTTTCTTT. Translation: CASRNGQGTEAFF.

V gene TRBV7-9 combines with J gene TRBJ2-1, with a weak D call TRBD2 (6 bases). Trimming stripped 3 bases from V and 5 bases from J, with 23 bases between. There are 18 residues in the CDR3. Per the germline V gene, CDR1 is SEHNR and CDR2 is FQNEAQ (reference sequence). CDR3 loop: CASSFGGNRLASHNEQFF. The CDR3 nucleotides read TGTGCCAGCAGCTTTGGGGGGAATAGATTGGCCAGCCACAATGAGCAGTTCTTC.

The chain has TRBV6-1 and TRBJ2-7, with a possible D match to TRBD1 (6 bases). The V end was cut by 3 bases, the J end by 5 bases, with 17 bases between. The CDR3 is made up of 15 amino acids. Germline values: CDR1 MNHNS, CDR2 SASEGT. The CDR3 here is CASSDRNRALDEQYF. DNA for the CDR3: TGTGCCAGCAGTGATAGGAACAGGGCTTTGGACGAGCAGTACTTC.

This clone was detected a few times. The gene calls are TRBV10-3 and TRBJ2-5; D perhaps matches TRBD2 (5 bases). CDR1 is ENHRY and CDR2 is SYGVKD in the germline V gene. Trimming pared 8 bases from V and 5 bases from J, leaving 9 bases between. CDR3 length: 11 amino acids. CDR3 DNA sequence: TGTGCCATCGGTAGCGAGGAGACCCAGTACTTC. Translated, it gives CAIGSEETQYF.

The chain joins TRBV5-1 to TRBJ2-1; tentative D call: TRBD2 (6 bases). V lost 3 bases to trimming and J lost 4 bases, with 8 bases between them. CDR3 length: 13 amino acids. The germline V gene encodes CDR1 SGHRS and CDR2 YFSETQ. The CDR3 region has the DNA TGCGCCAGCAGCTCGGGAGTTTACAATGAGCAGTTCTTC. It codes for CASSSGVYNEQFF. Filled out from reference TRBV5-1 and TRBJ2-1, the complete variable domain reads KAGVTQTPRYLIKTRGQQVTLSCSPISGHRSVSWYQQTPGQGLQFLFEYFSETQRNKGNFPGRFSGRQFSNSRSEMNVSTLELGDSALYLCASSSGVYNEQFFGPGTRLTVL.

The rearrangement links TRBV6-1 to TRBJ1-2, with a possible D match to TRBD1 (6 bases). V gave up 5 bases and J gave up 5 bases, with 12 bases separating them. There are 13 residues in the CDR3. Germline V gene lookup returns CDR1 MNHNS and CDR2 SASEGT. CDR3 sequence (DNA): TGTGCCAGCAGTAAGACAGGAGGATATGGCTACACCTTC. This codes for CASSKTGGYGYTF.

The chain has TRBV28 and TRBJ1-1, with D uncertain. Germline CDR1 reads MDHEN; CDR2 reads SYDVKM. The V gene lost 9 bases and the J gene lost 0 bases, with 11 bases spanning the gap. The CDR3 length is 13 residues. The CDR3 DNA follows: TGTGCCAGTTCGTGGGCCTTGAACACTGAAGCTTTCTTT. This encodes CASSWALNTEAFF.

For the CDR3, the DNA is TGTGCCAGCAACGGTGGACTAGCGGGATCTGGCGGGGAGCTGTTTTTT. It is translated as CASNGGLAGSGGELFF. The J gene is TRBJ2-2, the V gene TRBV11-2; 12 positions match TRBD2. V shed 7 bases and J 7 bases; nucleotides not matched to a gene: 10. Germline CDR1 and CDR2: SGHAT and FQNNGV. The CDR3 sequence is 16 residues long.

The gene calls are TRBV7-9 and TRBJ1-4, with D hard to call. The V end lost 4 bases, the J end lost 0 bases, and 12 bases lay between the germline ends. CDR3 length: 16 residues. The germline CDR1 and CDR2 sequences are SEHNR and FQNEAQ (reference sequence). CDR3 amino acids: CASSSPQRATNEKLFF. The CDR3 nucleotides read TGTGCCAGCAGCTCCCCCCAACGGGCAACTAATGAAAAACTGTTTTTT.